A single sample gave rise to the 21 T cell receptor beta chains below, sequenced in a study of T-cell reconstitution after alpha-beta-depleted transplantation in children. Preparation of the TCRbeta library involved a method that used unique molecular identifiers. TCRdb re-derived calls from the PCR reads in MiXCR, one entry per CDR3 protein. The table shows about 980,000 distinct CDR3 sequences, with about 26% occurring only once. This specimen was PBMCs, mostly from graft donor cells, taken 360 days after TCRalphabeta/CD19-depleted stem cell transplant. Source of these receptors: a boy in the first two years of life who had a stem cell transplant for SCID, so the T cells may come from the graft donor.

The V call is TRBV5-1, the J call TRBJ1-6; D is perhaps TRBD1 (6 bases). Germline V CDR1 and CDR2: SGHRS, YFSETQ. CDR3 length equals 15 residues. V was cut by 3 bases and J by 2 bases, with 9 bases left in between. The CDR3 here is CASSSRTAYNSPLHF. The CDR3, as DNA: TGCGCCAGCAGCTCGAGGACAGCCTATAATTCACCCCTCCACTTT.

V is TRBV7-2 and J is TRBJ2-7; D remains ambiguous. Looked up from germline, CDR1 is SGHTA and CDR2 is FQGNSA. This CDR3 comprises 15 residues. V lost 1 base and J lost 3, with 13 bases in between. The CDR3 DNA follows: TGTGCCAGCAGCTTAGTGGCGGCCCCCCTCTACGAGCAGTACTTC. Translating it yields CASSLVAAPLYEQYF.

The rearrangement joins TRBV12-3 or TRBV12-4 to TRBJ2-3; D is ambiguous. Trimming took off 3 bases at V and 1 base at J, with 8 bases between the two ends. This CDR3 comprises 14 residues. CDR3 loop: CASSFYLGTDTQYF. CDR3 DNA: TGTGCCAGCAGTTTCTATCTAGGCACAGATACGCAGTATTTT.

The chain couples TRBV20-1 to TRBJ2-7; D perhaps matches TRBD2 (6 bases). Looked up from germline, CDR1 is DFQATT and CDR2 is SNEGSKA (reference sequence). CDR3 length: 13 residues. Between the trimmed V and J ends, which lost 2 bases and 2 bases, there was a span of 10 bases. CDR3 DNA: TGCAGTGCTAGACGGGCGGGACCCTACGAGCAGTACTTC. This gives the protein CSARRAGPYEQYF.

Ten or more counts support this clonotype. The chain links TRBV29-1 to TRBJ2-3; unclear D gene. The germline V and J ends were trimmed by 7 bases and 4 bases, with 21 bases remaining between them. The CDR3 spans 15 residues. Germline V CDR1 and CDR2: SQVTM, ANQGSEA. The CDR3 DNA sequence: TGCAGCGCCCCCCTGGGCCCCACACACCCAGATACGCAGTATTTT. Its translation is CSAPLGPTHPDTQYF.

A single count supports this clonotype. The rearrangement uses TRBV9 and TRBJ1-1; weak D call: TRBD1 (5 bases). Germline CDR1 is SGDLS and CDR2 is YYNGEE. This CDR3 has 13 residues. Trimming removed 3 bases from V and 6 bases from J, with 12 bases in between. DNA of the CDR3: TGTGCCAGCAGCGGGGGGATCCCCGCTGAAGCTTTCTTT. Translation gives CASSGGIPAEAFF.

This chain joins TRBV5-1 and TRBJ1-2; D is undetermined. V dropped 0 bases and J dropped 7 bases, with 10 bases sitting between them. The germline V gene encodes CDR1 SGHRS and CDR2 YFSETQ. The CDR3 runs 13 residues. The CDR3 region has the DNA TGCGCCAGCAGCTTGGTACTGGGCAGTGGCTACACCTTC. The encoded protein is CASSLVLGSGYTF. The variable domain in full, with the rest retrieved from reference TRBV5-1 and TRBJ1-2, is KAGVTQTPRYLIKTRGQQVTLSCSPISGHRSVSWYQQTPGQGLQFLFEYFSETQRNKGNFPGRFSGRQFSNSRSEMNVSTLELGDSALYLCASSLVLGSGYTFGSGTRLTVV.

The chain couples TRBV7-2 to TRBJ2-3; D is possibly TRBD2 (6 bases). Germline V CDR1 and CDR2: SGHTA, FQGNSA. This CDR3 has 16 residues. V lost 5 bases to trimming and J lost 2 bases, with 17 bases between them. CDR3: CASSPGLPMDTDTQYF. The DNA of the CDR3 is TGTGCCAGCAGCCCGGGACTTCCAATGGACACAGATACGCAGTATTTT. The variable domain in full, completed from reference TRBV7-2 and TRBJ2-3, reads GAGVSQSPSNKVTEKGKDVELRCDPISGHTALYWYRQSLGQGLEFLIYFQGNSAPDKSGLPSDRFSAERTGGSVSTLTIQRTQQEDSAVYLCASSPGLPMDTDTQYFGPGTRLTVL.

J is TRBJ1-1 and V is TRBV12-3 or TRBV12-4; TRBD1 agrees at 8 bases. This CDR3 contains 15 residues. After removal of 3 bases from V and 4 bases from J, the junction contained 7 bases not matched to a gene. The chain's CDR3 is CASSFWTGTGTEAFF. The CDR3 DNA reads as TGTGCCAGCAGTTTCTGGACAGGGACGGGCACTGAAGCTTTCTTT.

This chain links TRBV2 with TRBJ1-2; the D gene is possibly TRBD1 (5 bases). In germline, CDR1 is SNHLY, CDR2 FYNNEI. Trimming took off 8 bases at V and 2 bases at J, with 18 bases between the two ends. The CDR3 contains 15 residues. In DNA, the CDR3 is TGTGCCAGCCGCTCGTGGGTGACAGACAACTATGGCTACACCTTC. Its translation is CASRSWVTDNYGYTF.

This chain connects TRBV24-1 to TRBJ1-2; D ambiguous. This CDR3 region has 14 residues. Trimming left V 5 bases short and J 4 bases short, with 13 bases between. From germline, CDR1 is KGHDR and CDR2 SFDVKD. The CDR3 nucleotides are TGTGCCACCAGTGGAACAGATCTGGGCTATGGCTACACCTTC. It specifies CATSGTDLGYGYTF.

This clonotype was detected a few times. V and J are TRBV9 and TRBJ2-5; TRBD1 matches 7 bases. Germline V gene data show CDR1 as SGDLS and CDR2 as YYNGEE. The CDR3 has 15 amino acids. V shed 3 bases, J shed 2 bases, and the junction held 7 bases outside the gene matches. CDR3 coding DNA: TGTGCCAGCAGCGAAGGGGGCCTCCTTCAAGAGACCCAGTACTTC. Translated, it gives CASSEGGLLQETQYF.

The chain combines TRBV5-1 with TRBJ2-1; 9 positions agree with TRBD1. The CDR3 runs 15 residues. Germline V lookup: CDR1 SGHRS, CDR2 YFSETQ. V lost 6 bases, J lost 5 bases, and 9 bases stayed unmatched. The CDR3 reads CASTIMGQGNNEQFF. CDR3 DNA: TGCGCCAGCACCATCATGGGACAGGGTAACAATGAGCAGTTCTTC.

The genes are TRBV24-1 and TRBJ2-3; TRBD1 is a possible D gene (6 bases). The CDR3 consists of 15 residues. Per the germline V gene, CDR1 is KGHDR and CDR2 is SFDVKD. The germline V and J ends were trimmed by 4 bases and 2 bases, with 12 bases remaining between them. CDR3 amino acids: CATSDPTGFTDTQYF. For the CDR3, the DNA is TGTGCCACCAGTGACCCAACAGGGTTCACAGATACGCAGTATTTT.

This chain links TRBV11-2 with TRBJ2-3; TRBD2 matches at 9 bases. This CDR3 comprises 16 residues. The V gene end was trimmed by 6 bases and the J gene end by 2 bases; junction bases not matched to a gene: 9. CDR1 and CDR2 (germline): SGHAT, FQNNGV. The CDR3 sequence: CASRLLAGEFTDTQYF. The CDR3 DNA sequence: TGTGCCAGCAGGTTACTAGCGGGTGAATTCACAGATACGCAGTATTTT.

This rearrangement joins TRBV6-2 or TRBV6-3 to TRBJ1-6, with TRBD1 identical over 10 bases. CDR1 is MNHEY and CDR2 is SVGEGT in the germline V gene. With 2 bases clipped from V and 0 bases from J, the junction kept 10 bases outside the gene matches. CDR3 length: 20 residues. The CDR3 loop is CASSYRQDRGRSSYNSPLHF. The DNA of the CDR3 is TGTGCCAGCAGTTACCGACAGGACAGGGGGAGGAGCTCCTATAATTCACCCCTCCACTTT.

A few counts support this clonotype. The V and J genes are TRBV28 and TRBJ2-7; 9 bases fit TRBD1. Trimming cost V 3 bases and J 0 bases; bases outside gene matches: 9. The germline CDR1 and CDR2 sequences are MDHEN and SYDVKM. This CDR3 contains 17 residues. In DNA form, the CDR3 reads TGTGCCAGCAGTTTTCCACCGGGACAGGGTCCCTCCTACGAGCAGTACTTC. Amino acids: CASSFPPGQGPSYEQYF.

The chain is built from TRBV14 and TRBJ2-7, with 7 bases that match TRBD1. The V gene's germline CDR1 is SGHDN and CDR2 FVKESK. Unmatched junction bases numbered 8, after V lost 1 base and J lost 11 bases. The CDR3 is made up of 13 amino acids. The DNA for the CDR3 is TGTGCCAGCAGCCAAGGGACAGGCTTCGTGGAGTACTTC. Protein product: CASSQGTGFVEYF.

CDR3 sequence (DNA): TGTGCCAGCTCACCACCGTCCAGGCTCATTCAGTACTTC. This encodes CASSPPSRLIQYF. The genes are TRBV18 and TRBJ2-4; D is unclear. The germline CDR1 and CDR2 sequences are KGHSH and LQKENI. There are 13 residues in the CDR3. The V gene lost 0 bases and the J gene lost 9 bases, with 9 bases spanning the gap.

CDR3 DNA: TGTGCCAGCAGCGGACGACCCGAGGACAGGGGGTACGAGCAGTACTTC. Its translation is CASSGRPEDRGYEQYF. The chain links TRBV9 to TRBJ2-7; 10 bases agree with TRBD1. V dropped 3 bases and J dropped 4; count of bases not matched to a gene: 10. Germline CDR1 and CDR2: SGDLS and YYNGEE. This CDR3 region has 16 residues.

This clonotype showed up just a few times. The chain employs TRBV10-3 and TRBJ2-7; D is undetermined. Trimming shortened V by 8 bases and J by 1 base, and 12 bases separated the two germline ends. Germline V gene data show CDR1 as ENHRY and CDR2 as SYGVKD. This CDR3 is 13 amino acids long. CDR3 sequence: CAIGQVFSYEQYF. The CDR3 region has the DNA TGTGCCATCGGGCAGGTATTTTCCTACGAGCAGTACTTC.